This T cell receptor (beta chain) emerged from a study of shared clonotypes between healthy human individuals. Study context: Donor composition was a couple of women and a few men, aged 18 to 49.

The CDR3 runs 16 residues. Germline CDR1 and CDR2: SEHNR and FQNEAQ (reference sequence). Trimming removed 1 base from V and 6 bases from J; junction bases left unmatched: 6. Only in-frame clones appear in the TCRdb table, and some are missing; sequencing was by immunoSEQ multiplex PCR. The data contain around 2.1 million clones, approximately 94% of them seen just once; the ten biggest clones take up approximately 0.13%. The TCR was taken from a man aged 18 to 29 in good health. The sample was naive CD4+ T cells sorted from blood. Subset indicated: CD45RA+ positively selected. The chain joins TRBV7-9 to TRBJ1-6; 7 positions agree with TRBD1. The CDR3 bases are TGTGCCAGCAGCTTAGAGACAGGGTCTATTAATTCACCCCTCCACTTT. Its protein product is CASSLETGSINSPLHF.